This T cell receptor beta chain was sequenced during a study of blood T cell repertoires in COVID-19. This clone turned up a few times. V was pared by 6 bases and J by 7 bases, with 21 bases between. This CDR3 has 15 residues. Germline loops: CDR1 SGHAT, CDR2 FQNNGV. The data were produced by immunoSEQ multiplex PCR, yet TCRdb's version contains in-frame clones alone and is incomplete. In the table there are about 26,000 clones, around four fifths of which are singletons. V usage is TRBV11-2 and J usage is TRBJ1-2; no clear D gene. Sequences were obtained from peripheral blood. The clonotype was recovered from an elderly man with active or convalescent COVID-19. The CDR3 DNA reads TGTGCCAGCAGTTTTAGTTCAGGAAGTCTCGGTGGCTACACCTTC. It is translated as CASSFSSGSLGGYTF.